This TCR beta chain emerged from a study of T cells expressing NK-cell markers. Study summary: Repertoires of TCR beta were obtained from T cells sorted as CD3+CD56+NKG2C+, CD3+CD56+NKG2C- and CD3+CD56-NKG2C+. Study conclusions and caveats: Dominant NKG2C+ clonotypes in six donors made up roughly 1.0-7.0% of CD8+ T cells. In several donors, these clonotypes also led the CD3+CD56-NKG2C+ fraction.

This clonotype is identified as medium-sized from frequency. Its specificity is not known. 5'RACE template switching with UMIs produced the TCR beta cDNA. Following a re-call of the 5' RACE reads, TCRdb has one entry per CDR3 protein and lacks DNA. The repertoire shows 7,500 to 8,000 distinct CDR3 sequences; the top ten hold about 9.4%. The TCR sequence derives from a man younger than 35 in good health. Sequenced: blood T cells: a sorted CD56 or NKG2C T cell subset, CD4+ or CD8+ T cells, or bulk PBMC T cells (not recorded which).

The CDR3 sequence is CASSARQARNYEQYF. The rearrangement links TRBV18 to TRBJ2-7; TCRdb lists TRBD1, though no DNA is available to test this call. Germline V gene data show CDR1 as KGHSH and CDR2 as LQKENI. The length of the CDR3 is 15 residues. The variable domain in full, completed from reference TRBV18 and TRBJ2-7, reads NAGVMQNPRHLVRRRGQEARLRCSPMKGHSHVYWYRQLPEEGLKFMVYLQKENIIDESGMPKERFSAEFPKEGPSILRIQQVVRGDSAAYFCASSARQARNYEQYFGPGTRLTVT.